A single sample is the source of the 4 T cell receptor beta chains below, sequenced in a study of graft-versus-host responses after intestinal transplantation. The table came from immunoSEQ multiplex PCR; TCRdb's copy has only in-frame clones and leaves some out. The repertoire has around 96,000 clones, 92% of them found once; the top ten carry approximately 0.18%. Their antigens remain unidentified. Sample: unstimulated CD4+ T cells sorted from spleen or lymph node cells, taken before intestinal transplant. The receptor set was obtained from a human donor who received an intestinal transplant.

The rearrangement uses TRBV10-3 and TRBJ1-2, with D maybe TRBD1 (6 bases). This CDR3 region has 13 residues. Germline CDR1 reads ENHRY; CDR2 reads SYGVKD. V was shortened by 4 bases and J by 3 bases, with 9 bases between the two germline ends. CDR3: CAISGGQYYGYTF. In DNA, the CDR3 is TGTGCCATCAGTGGGGGGCAGTACTATGGCTACACCTTC.

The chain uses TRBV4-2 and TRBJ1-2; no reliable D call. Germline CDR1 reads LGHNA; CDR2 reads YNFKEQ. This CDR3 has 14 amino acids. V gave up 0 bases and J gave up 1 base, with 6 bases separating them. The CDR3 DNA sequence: TGTGCCAGCAGCCAAGAACAGTTTAACTATGGCTACACCTTC. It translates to CASSQEQFNYGYTF.

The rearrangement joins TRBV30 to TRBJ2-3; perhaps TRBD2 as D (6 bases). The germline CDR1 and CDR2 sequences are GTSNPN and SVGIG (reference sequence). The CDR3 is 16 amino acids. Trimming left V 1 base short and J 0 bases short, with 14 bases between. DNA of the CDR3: TGTGCCTGGAGTGGACAGACTAGACCTAGCACAGATACGCAGTATTTT. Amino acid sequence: CAWSGQTRPSTDTQYF. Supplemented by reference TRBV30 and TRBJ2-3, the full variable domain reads SQTIHQWPATLVQPVGSPLSLECTVEGTSNPNLYWYRQAAGRGLQLLFYSVGIGQISSEVPQNLSASRPQDRQFILSSKKLLLSDSGFYLCAWSGQTRPSTDTQYFGPGTRLTVL.

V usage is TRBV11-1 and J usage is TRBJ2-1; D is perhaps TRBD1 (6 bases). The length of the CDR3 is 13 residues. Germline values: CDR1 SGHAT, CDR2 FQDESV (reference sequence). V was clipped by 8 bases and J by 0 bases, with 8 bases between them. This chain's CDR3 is CASLDSSYNEQFF. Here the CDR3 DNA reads TGTGCCAGCCTGGACAGCTCCTACAATGAGCAGTTCTTC. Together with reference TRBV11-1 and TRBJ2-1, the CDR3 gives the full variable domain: EAEVAQSPRYKITEKSQAVAFWCDPISGHATLYWYRQILGQGPELLVQFQDESVVDDSQLPKDRFSAERLKGVDSTLKIQPAELGDSAMYLCASLDSSYNEQFFGPGTRLTVL.